The 6 T cell receptor beta chains below come from one sample, sequenced in a study of Ad26.COV2.S vaccination and SARS-CoV-2 variants. The repertoire was sequenced with immunoSEQ multiplex PCR; TCRdb's copy has only in-frame clones and lacks some. Among around 450,000 clones listed, less than 95% were seen once. Treatment indicated: approximately 18 received Ad26.COV2.S at low or high dose, single or two shots; 5 received placebo; per-sample allocation not given. After the first vaccine or placebo injection, samples were drawn on day 63. Sequences were derived from peripheral blood, sampled in a trial of Ad26.COV2.S vaccine versus placebo. All receptors come from a person between 18 and 65 years old who received the Ad26.COV2.S COVID-19 vaccine or a placebo.

This clone was observed once. The chain uses TRBV6-5 and TRBJ1-1; no clear D. V gave up 2 bases and J gave up 2 bases, with 9 bases separating them. CDR3 size: 14 residues. The V gene's germline CDR1 is MNHEY and CDR2 SVGAGI. The CDR3 coding sequence is TGTGCCAGCAGTTACCACAACAAAAACACTGAAGCTTTCTTT. Amino acid sequence: CASSYHNKNTEAFF.

The rearrangement joins TRBV25-1 to TRBJ2-1, with D uncertain. Germline CDR1 reads MGHDK; CDR2 reads SYGVNS. Trimming cost V 3 bases and J 10 bases, with 10 bases left between them. CDR3 length: 12 residues. The CDR3 sequence is CASSDPLGEQFF. The CDR3 DNA reads TGTGCCAGCAGTGATCCCCTCGGAGAGCAGTTCTTC.

The V call is TRBV7-6, the J call TRBJ1-2; 7 bases fit TRBD1. The CDR3 extends over 13 amino acids. V lost 5 bases and J lost 3; bases outside the gene matches: 3. Germline V gives CDR1 SGHVS, CDR2 FNYEAQ. The CDR3, as DNA: TGTGCCAGCAGCACCGGGACAGACTATGGCTACACCTTC. It encodes CASSTGTDYGYTF.

V is TRBV7-2 and J is TRBJ2-3; possible D gene TRBD2, 5 bases. This CDR3 region has 15 residues. Germline loops: CDR1 SGHTA, CDR2 FQGNSA. V lost 4 bases to trimming and J lost 2 bases, with 13 bases between them. CDR3 loop: CASSSRMDFTDTQYF. In DNA form, the CDR3 reads TGTGCCAGCAGCTCACGGATGGACTTCACAGATACGCAGTATTTT.

This chain joins TRBV28 and TRBJ2-1; 7 bases map to TRBD2. After removal of 4 bases from V and 7 bases from J, the junction contained 10 bases not matched to a gene. The germline gives CDR1 MDHEN, CDR2 SYDVKM. CDR3 length equals 15 residues. The CDR3 protein is CASSYPELRENEQFF. The CDR3 bases are TGTGCCAGCAGTTACCCGGAGTTGCGGGAGAATGAGCAGTTCTTC.

The CDR3 nucleotides read TGTGCCAGCAGTGACCCGGGACTGCCGGTAGAAAATGAGCAGTTCTTC. Residues: CASSDPGLPVENEQFF. This chain joins TRBV2 and TRBJ2-1, with D perhaps TRBD2 (6 bases). In germline, CDR1 is SNHLY, CDR2 FYNNEI. Trimming pared 3 bases from V and 7 bases from J, leaving 19 bases between. The CDR3 covers 16 residues. The variable domain in full, with the rest retrieved from reference TRBV2 and TRBJ2-1, is EPEVTQTPSHQVTQMGQEVILRCVPISNHLYFYWYRQILGQKVEFLVSFYNNEISEKSEIFDDQFSVERPDGSNFTLKIRSTKLEDSAMYFCASSDPGLPVENEQFFGPGTRLTVL.